The 20 T cell receptor beta chains in this list originate from one sample, sequenced in a study of blood T cells in healthy people across ages. A second PCR of 7 to 11 cycles used a sample-barcoded 5' primer and a J-beta primer mix. TCRdb redid the calling of the 5' RACE reads with MiXCR, one entry per CDR3 protein. Here the sample spans some 1.7 million distinct CDR3 sequences, roughly 30% being singletons. The sequenced material came from blood. These receptors came from a woman aged 25 to 39 in good health.

The chain combines TRBV6-1 with TRBJ2-1; D not certain. Germline CDR1 and CDR2: MNHNS and SASEGT. The CDR3 sequence is 12 residues long. V dropped 1 base and J dropped 10 bases, with 8 bases sitting between them. CDR3 in DNA: TGTGCCAGCAGTGAAGGTGTTGTGGAGCAGTTCTTC. Amino acids: CASSEGVVEQFF.

This clonotype was seen a handful of times. The rearrangement uses TRBV2 and TRBJ2-7; 7 nucleotides match TRBD2. CDR3 length: 16 amino acids. The germline CDR1 and CDR2 sequences are SNHLY and FYNNEI. Trimming took 0 bases from V and 4 from J; bases not matched to a gene: 9. The CDR3 DNA is TGTGCCAGCAGTGAAGCGCGGGCTAGCGGAGGGTACGAGCAGTACTTC. Translation gives CASSEARASGGYEQYF. The entire variable domain, with the rest obtained from reference TRBV2 and TRBJ2-7, is as follows: EPEVTQTPSHQVTQMGQEVILRCVPISNHLYFYWYRQILGQKVEFLVSFYNNEISEKSEIFDDQFSVERPDGSNFTLKIRSTKLEDSAMYFCASSEARASGGYEQYFGPGTRLTVT.

This clonotype was found a few times. Here the CDR3 reads CASSLPGTGVAQYF. The CDR3 nucleotides read TGTGCCAGCAGCTTACCCGGGACAGGAGTAGCCCAGTACTTC. The chain links TRBV5-6 to TRBJ2-5, with 8 bases lining up with TRBD1. Trimming cost V 2 bases and J 9 bases; bases outside gene matches: 9. Germline V gives CDR1 SGHDT, CDR2 YYEEEE. The CDR3 spans 14 residues.

This clonotype was counted at least ten times. The V and J genes are TRBV7-7 and TRBJ2-5, with TRBD1 as a possible D gene (6 bases). Germline values: CDR1 SSHAT, CDR2 FNYEAQ (reference sequence). This CDR3 spans 13 amino acids. Trimming took off 5 bases at V and 5 bases at J, with 12 bases between the two ends. The CDR3 bases are TGTGCCAGCAGCCGTAACAGGGTTGAGACCCAGTACTTC. Amino acid sequence: CASSRNRVETQYF. Supplemented by reference TRBV7-7 and TRBJ2-5, the full variable domain reads GAGVSQSPRYKVTKRGQDVTLRCDPISSHATLYWYQQALGQGPEFLTYFNYEAQPDKSGLPSDRFSAERPEGSISTLTIQRTEQRDSAMYRCASSRNRVETQYFGPGTRLLVL.

This sequence joins TRBV20-1 and TRBJ1-1; 12 nucleotides align to TRBD1. The CDR3 covers 17 residues. Trimming took 5 bases from V and 1 from J; bases not matched to a gene: 11. Germline V CDR1 and CDR2: DFQATT, SNEGSKA (reference sequence). In DNA, the CDR3 is TGCAGTGCTGGCCCGGGACAGGGGGCGCGGGCGAACACTGAAGCTTTCTTT. As protein: CSAGPGQGARANTEAFF.

The V and J genes are TRBV7-2 and TRBJ1-1; D might be TRBD1 (5 bases). CDR1 is SGHTA, CDR2 FQGNSA, per germline. The CDR3 sequence is 13 residues long. Trimming pared 1 base from V and 10 bases from J, leaving 13 bases between. The CDR3: CASSLGGTQGAFF. In DNA form, the CDR3 reads TGTGCCAGCAGCTTAGGAGGGACTCAGGGAGCTTTCTTT.

The table lists this clonotype with a few counts. This chain uses TRBV7-6 with TRBJ2-2; TRBD2 aligns across 7 bases. The CDR3 extends over 16 amino acids. Looked up from germline, CDR1 is SGHVS and CDR2 is FNYEAQ. V lost 0 bases, J lost 6 bases, and 7 bases stayed unmatched. This CDR3 reads CASSLARLAGPGELFF. The CDR3 region has the DNA TGTGCCAGCAGCTTAGCGCGACTAGCAGGGCCCGGGGAGCTGTTTTTT.

Regarding this clonotype: It may be a read error: a sequence one base away is much more abundant. This chain connects TRBV20-1 to TRBJ2-1; the D is unclear. The CDR3 has 13 residues. Germline V gives CDR1 DFQATT, CDR2 SNEGSKA (reference sequence). V lost 1 base and J lost 14, with 18 bases in between. CDR3 sequence (DNA): TGCAGTGCTAGAGTCGTCGGGTCTCTCGCGGAGTTCTTC. Translating it yields CSARVVGSLAEFF.

This clonotype was seen repeatedly, ten times or more. The chain is built from TRBV3-1 and TRBJ1-2; D is ambiguous. This CDR3 is built from 13 residues. V lost 3 bases and J lost 8, with 13 bases in between. Germline CDR1 reads LGHDT; CDR2 reads YNNKEL (reference sequence). CDR3 DNA sequence: TGTGCCAGCAGCCATGCCCTTACCTACGGCTACACCTTC. Translated, it gives CASSHALTYGYTF.

In the case of this clonotype: Compared with germline, one end of the junction differs, possibly owing to a read error. The rearrangement joins TRBV14 to TRBJ2-1; no clear D gene. This CDR3 region has 15 residues. The germline CDR1 and CDR2 sequences are SGHDN and FVKESK. The DNA for the CDR3 is TGTGCCAGCAGCCGGAAAAGCGTATCCTACAATGAGCGGTTCTTC. It translates to CASSRKSVSYNERFF. Drawing the rest from reference TRBV14 and TRBJ2-1, the complete variable domain is EAGVTQFPSHSVIEKGQTVTLRCDPISGHDNLYWYRRVMGKEIKFLLHFVKESKQDESGMPNNRFLAERTGGTYSTLKVQPAELEDSGVYFCASSRKSVSYNERFFGPGTRLTVL.

This clonotype was counted at least ten times. The V gene is TRBV7-3, the J gene TRBJ2-3; no clear D. The CDR3 extends over 16 amino acids. The germline V and J ends were trimmed by 5 bases and 3 bases, with 18 bases remaining between them. The germline V gene has CDR1 SGHTA and CDR2 FQGTGA. CDR3 coding DNA: TGTGCCAGCAGCGTACGTGATGGGTGGTCGACAGATACGCAGTATTTT. Translating it yields CASSVRDGWSTDTQYF.

This clonotype was counted a few times. The rearrangement uses TRBV6-6 and TRBJ2-7, with 8 bases matching TRBD1. Germline CDR1 is MNHNY and CDR2 is SVGAGI (reference sequence). V was clipped by 5 bases and J by 5 bases; unmatched bases: 8. This CDR3 comprises 14 residues. The CDR3 sequence is CASSGQGKVHEQYF. The CDR3 DNA reads TGTGCCAGCAGTGGACAGGGTAAGGTCCACGAGCAGTACTTC.

This clonotype came up a few times. The rearrangement uses TRBV20-1 and TRBJ2-7; a weak D match, TRBD2 (5 bases). The germline CDR1 and CDR2 sequences are DFQATT and SNEGSKA (reference sequence). Trimming shortened V by 5 bases and J by 7 bases, and 15 bases separated the two germline ends. The CDR3 has 12 amino acids. The CDR3 protein is CSASAPGNEQYF. The CDR3 region has the DNA TGCAGTGCTTCAGCTCCGGGGAATGAGCAGTACTTC.

The chain couples TRBV10-3 to TRBJ1-2; 7 bases line up with TRBD1. Germline loops: CDR1 ENHRY, CDR2 SYGVKD. V shed 6 bases, J shed 4 bases, and the junction held 5 bases outside the gene matches. The CDR3 loop spans 13 amino acids. CDR3 loop: CAIRSGQLYGYTF. CDR3 bases: TGTGCCATCAGATCGGGACAGCTCTATGGCTACACCTTC.

Many counts were recorded for this clonotype. The chain recombines TRBV9 with TRBJ2-1; no reliable D call. CDR3 length: 13 residues. In germline, CDR1 is SGDLS, CDR2 YYNGEE. Trimming removed 0 bases from V and 5 bases from J, with 6 bases in between. CDR3 coding DNA: TGTGCCAGCAGCGTAGACCTCAACAATGAGCAGTTCTTC. Translated, it gives CASSVDLNNEQFF.

This chain links TRBV28 with TRBJ1-1, with TRBD1 identical over 8 bases. The CDR3 has 18 amino acids. V was pared by 3 bases and J by 0 bases, with 12 bases of the junction left unmatched. Per the germline V gene, CDR1 is MDHEN and CDR2 is SYDVKM. The DNA for the CDR3 is TGTGCCAGCAGTTTCCAAGCCGGGACAGGCCCCATGAACACTGAAGCTTTCTTT. Encoded protein: CASSFQAGTGPMNTEAFF. Together with reference TRBV28 and TRBJ1-1, the CDR3 gives the full variable domain: DVKVTQSSRYLVKRTGEKVFLECVQDMDHENMFWYRQDPGLGLRLIYFSYDVKMKEKGDIPEGYSVSREKKERFSLILESASTNQTSMYLCASSFQAGTGPMNTEAFFGQGTRLTVV.

Turning to this clonotype: The junction departs from the called germline gene at one end, perhaps through a read error. The J gene is TRBJ2-1, the V gene TRBV20-1, with TRBD2 identical over 9 bases. The CDR3 is 15 amino acids. In germline, CDR1 is DFQATT, CDR2 SNEGSKA (reference sequence). CDR3 sequence reads: CSARPSSGANNEQVF. Written as DNA, the CDR3 is TGCAGTGCTAGACCTTCTAGCGGGGCGAATAATGAGCAGGTCTTC.

The chain carries TRBV4-1 and TRBJ2-7; a weak D match, TRBD1 (6 bases). Deletions cut 0 bases from V and 2 bases from J, with 11 bases between. The CDR3 runs to 15 residues. In germline, CDR1 is MGHRA, CDR2 YSYEKL. The DNA for the CDR3 is TGCGCCAGCAGCCAAGATTACAGGGCGGCCTACGAGCAGTACTTC. It specifies CASSQDYRAAYEQYF.

In regard to this clonotype: A read error may produce the germline difference seen at one junction end. The chain employs TRBV14 and TRBJ2-1, with 11 bases matching TRBD2. The germline V gene encodes CDR1 SGHDN and CDR2 FVKESK. This CDR3 has 16 residues. Here the CDR3 reads CAGSHFSGGGYNEQFF. CDR3 in DNA: TGTGCCGGCAGCCATTTTAGCGGGGGGGGTTACAATGAGCAGTTCTTC.

This chain links TRBV27 with TRBJ2-7; TRBD2 matches at 10 bases. The CDR3 consists of 18 residues. Germline V lookup: CDR1 MNHEY, CDR2 SMNVEV (reference sequence). Trimming removed 6 bases from V and 1 base from J; junction bases left unmatched: 15. CDR3 nucleotide sequence: TGTGCCAGCAGACAGATTGGAGGGGCTAGCGGGAGTTCCTACGAGCAGTACTTC. The encoded protein is CASRQIGGASGSSYEQYF.